This T cell receptor beta chain is from a study of CD8+ T cells in alopecia areata. Once RNA had been extracted, it was reverse transcribed into cDNA to act as the sequencing template. The table came from immunoSEQ multiplex PCR; TCRdb's copy has only in-frame clones and leaves some out. The table records 150,000 or so clones, roughly 50% of them present only once. Lesional scalp punch biopsies and peripheral blood came from alopecia areata patients. The researchers isolated CD4+ and CD8+ T cells from PBMCs by sorting. As to this clone: Its specificity is unknown. Other DNA sequences in this specimen translate into the identical CDR3.

The junction had 5 bases not matched to a gene; V was cut back by 4 bases and J by 1 base. From germline, CDR1 is SGHRS and CDR2 YFSETQ. CDR3 size: 15 residues. The study, taken as a whole, reports: Compared with normal scalp, lesional scalp had higher clonality and more expanded CD8+ clones. Patients shared TCRs less clearly than mice did, possibly owing to HLA.

This TCR came from a human donor with alopecia areata. The rearrangement links TRBV5-1 to TRBJ2-1; 7 bases match TRBD1. The material sequenced was CD4+ T cells sorted from blood. DNA of the CDR3: TGCGCCAGCAGCCTACAGGGGATTTCCTACAATGAGCAGTTCTTC. Protein product: CASSLQGISYNEQFF.